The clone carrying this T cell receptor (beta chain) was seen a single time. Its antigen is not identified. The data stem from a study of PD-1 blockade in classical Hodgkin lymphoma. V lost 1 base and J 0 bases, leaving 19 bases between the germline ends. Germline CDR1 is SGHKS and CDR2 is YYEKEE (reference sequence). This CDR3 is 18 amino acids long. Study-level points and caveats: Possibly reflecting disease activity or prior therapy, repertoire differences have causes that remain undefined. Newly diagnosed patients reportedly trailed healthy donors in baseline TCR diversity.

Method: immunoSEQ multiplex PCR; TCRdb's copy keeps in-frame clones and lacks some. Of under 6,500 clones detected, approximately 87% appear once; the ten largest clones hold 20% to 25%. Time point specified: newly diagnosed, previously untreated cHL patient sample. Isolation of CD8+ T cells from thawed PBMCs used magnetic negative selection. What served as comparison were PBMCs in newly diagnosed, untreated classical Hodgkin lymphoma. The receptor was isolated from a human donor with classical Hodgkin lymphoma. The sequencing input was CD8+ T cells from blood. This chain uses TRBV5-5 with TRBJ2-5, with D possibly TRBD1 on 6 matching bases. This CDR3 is CASSLSRQSGDHQETQYF. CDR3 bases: TGTGCCAGCAGCTTGTCGAGGCAGTCAGGGGACCACCAAGAGACCCAGTACTTC. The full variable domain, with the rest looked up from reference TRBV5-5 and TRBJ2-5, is DAGVTQSPTHLIKTRGQQVTLRCSPISGHKSVSWYQQVLGQGPQFIFQYYEKEERGRGNFPDRFSARQFPNYSSELNVNALLLGDSALYLCASSLSRQSGDHQETQYFGPGTRLLVL.